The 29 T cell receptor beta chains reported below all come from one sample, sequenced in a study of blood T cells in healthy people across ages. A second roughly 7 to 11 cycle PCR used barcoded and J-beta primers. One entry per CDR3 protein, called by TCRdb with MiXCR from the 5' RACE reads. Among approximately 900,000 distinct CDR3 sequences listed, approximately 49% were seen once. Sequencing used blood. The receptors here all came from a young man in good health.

This chain's CDR3 is CASSFDVLYEQYF. CDR3 coding DNA: TGCGCCAGCAGCTTTGACGTCCTGTACGAGCAGTACTTC. The rearrangement uses TRBV5-1 and TRBJ2-5; D call uncertain. The last part of the DNA fits TRBJ2-7 better; the J call may be wrong. Germline assignment: CDR1 SGHRS and CDR2 YFSETQ. The CDR3 covers 13 residues.

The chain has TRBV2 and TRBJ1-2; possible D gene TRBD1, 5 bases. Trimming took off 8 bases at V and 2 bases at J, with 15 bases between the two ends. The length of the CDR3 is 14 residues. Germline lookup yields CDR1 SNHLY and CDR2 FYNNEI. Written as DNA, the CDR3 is TGTGCCAGCGTTAATAGACAGAACAACTATGGCTACACCTTC. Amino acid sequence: CASVNRQNNYGYTF.

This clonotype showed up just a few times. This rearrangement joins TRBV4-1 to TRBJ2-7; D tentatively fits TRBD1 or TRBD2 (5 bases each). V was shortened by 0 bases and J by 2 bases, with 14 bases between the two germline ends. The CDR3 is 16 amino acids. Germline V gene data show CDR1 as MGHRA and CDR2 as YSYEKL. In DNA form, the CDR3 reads TGCGCCAGCAGCCAAGAAGTTCAGGGACGGACCTACGAGCAGTACTTC. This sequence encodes CASSQEVQGRTYEQYF.

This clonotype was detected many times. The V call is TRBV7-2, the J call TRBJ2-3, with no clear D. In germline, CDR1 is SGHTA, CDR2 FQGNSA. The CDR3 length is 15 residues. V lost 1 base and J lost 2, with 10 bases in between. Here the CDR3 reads CASSLERSSTDTQYF. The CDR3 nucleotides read TGTGCCAGCAGCTTAGAAAGGTCCTCCACAGATACGCAGTATTTT.

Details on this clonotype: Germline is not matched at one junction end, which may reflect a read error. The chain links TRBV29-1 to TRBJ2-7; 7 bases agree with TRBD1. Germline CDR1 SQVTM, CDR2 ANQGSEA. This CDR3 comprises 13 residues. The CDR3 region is CSAEGAGGYEQYF. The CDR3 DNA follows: TGCAGCGCTGAAGGGGCAGGGGGCTACGAGCAGTACTTC.

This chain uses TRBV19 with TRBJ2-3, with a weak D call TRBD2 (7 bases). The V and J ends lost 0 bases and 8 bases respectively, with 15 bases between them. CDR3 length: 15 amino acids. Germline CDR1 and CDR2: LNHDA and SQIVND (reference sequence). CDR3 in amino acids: CASSIDFGGRSTQYF. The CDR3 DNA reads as TGTGCCAGTAGTATAGATTTCGGGGGGCGGAGTACGCAGTATTTT.

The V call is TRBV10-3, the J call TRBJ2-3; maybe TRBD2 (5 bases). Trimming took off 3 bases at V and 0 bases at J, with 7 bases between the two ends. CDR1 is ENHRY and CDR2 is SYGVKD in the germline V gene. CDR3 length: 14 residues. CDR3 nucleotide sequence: TGTGCCATCAGTGACGGCGGGAGCACAGATACGCAGTATTTT. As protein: CAISDGGSTDTQYF.

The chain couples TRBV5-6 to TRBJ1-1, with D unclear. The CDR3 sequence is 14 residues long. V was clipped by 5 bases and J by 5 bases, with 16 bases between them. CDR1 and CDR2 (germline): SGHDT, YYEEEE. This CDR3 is CASSPVRGTTEAFF. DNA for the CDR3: TGTGCCAGCAGTCCAGTACGAGGTACGACTGAAGCTTTCTTT. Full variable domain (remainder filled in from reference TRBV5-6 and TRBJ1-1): DAGVTQSPTHLIKTRGQQVTLRCSPKSGHDTVSWYQQALGQGPQFIFQYYEEEERQRGNFPDRFSGHQFPNYSSELNVNALLLGDSALYLCASSPVRGTTEAFFGQGTRLTVV.

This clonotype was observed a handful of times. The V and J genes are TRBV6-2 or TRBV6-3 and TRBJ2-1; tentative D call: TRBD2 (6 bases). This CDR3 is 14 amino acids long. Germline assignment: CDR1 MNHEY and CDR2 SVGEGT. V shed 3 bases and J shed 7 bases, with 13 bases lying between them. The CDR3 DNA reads TGTGCCAGCAGTTATGTCTCGGAGGGAAATGAGCAGTTCTTC. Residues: CASSYVSEGNEQFF.

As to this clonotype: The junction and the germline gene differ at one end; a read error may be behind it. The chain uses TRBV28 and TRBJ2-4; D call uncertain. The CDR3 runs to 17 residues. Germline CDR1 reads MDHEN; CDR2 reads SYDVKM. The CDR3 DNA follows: TGTGCCTGCAGTTTATGGATGCAGGCCCTAGCCAAAAACATTCAGTACTTC. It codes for CACSLWMQALAKNIQYF. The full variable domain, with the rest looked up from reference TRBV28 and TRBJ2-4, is DVKVTQSSRYLVKRTGEKVFLECVQDMDHENMFWYRQDPGLGLRLIYFSYDVKMKEKGDIPEGYSVSREKKERFSLILESASTNQTSMYLCACSLWMQALAKNIQYFGAGTRLSVL.

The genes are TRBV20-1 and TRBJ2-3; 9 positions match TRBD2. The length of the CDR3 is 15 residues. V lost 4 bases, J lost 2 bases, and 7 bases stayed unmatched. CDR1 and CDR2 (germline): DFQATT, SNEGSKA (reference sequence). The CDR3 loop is CSAKAPSGDTDTQYF. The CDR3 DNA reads TGCAGTGCTAAGGCCCCTAGCGGGGACACAGATACGCAGTATTTT.

The CDR3 bases are TGTGCCACCAGCCAAGCCAGGGGGAAGGTTTCGAACATTCAGTACTTC. It translates to CATSQARGKVSNIQYF. The V and J genes are TRBV15 and TRBJ2-4; TRBD1 agrees at 7 bases. CDR3 length equals 16 residues. The V and J ends lost 5 bases and 7 bases, in that order; junction bases with no gene match: 14. Germline V CDR1 and CDR2: LNHNV, YYDKDF (reference sequence).

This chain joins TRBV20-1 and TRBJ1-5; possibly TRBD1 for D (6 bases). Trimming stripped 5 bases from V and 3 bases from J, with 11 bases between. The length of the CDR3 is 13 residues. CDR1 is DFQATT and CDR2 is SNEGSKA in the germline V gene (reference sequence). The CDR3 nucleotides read TGCAGTGCTGCCCGGGACACCAATCAGCCCCAGCATTTT. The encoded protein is CSAARDTNQPQHF.

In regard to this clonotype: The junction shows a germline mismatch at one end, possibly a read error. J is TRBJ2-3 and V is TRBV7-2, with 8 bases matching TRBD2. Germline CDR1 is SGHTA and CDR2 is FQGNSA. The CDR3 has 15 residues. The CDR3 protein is CVSSLSSGGLDTQYF. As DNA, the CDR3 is TGTGTCAGCAGCTTATCGAGCGGGGGCCTAGATACGCAGTATTTT.

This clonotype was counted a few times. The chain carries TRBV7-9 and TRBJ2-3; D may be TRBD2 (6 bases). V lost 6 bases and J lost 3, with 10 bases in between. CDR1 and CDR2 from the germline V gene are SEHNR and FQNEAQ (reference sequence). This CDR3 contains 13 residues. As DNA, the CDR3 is TGTGCCAGCAGGGAGGGAATGACAGATACGCAGTATTTT. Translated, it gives CASREGMTDTQYF.

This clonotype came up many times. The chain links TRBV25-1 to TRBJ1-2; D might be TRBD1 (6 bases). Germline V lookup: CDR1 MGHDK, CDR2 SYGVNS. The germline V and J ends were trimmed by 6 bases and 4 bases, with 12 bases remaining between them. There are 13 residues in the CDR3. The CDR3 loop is CASSPGQIYGYTF. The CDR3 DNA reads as TGTGCCAGCAGCCCCGGACAGATCTATGGCTACACCTTC.

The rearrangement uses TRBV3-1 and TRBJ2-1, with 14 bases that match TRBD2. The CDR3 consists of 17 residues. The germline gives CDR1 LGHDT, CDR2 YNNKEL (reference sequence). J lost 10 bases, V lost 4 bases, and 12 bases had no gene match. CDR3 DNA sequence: TGTGCCAGCAGCCCGCCCAGGACTAGCGGGGGGTTCGAGGAGCAGTTCTTC. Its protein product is CASSPPRTSGGFEEQFF.

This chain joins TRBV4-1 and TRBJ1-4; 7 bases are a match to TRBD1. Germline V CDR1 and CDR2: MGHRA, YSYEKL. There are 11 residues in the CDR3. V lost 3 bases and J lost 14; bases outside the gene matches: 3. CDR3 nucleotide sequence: TGCGCCAGCAGCCAGACAGGGTCCCTGTTTTTT. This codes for CASSQTGSLFF.

The DNA for the CDR3 is TGTGCCAGCAGGTGGGGACAAAGTCAGACCCAGTACTTC. Amino acid sequence: CASRWGQSQTQYF. The chain employs TRBV12-3 or TRBV12-4 and TRBJ2-5, with a tentative D call TRBD1 (6 bases). CDR3 size: 13 residues. Trimming shortened V by 6 bases and J by 6 bases, and 14 bases separated the two germline ends.

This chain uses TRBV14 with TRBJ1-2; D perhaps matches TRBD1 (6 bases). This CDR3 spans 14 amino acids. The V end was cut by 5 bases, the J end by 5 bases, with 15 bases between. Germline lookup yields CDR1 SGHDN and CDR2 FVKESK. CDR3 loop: CASSEGGGPYGYTF. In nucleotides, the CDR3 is TGTGCCAGCAGCGAAGGAGGGGGGCCGTATGGCTACACCTTC.

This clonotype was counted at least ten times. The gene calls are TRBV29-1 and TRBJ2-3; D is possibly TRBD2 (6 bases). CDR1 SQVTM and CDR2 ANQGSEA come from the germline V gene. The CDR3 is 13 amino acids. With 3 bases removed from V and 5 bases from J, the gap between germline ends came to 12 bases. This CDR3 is CSVEGGVGDTQYF. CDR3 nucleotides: TGCAGCGTTGAGGGCGGGGTAGGAGATACGCAGTATTTT.

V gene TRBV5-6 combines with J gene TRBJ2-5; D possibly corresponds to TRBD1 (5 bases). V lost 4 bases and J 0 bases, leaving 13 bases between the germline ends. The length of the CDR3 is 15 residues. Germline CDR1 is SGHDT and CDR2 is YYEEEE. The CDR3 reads CASSTTRQYQETQYF. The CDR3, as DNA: TGTGCCAGCAGCACCACTCGACAGTACCAAGAGACCCAGTACTTC.

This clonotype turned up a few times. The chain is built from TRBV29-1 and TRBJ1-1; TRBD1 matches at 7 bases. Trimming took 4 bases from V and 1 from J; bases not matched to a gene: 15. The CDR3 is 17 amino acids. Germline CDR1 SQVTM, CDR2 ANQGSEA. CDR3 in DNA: TGCAGCGTTGCCTCCGACAGGGCGAGTTCTGCGAACACTGAAGCTTTCTTT. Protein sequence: CSVASDRASSANTEAFF.

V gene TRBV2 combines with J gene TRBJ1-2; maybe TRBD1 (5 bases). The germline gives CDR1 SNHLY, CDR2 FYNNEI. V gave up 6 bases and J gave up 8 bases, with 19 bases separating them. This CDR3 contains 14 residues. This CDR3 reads CASSGRTRLQGYTF. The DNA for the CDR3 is TGTGCCAGCAGCGGTAGGACACGGCTTCAAGGCTACACCTTC.

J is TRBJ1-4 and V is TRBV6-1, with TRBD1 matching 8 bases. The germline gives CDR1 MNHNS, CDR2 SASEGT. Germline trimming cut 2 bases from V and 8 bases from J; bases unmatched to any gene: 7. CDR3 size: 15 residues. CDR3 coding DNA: TGTGCCAGCAGTGAACACGGGACAGGAGAGGAAAAACTGTTTTTT. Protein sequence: CASSEHGTGEEKLFF.

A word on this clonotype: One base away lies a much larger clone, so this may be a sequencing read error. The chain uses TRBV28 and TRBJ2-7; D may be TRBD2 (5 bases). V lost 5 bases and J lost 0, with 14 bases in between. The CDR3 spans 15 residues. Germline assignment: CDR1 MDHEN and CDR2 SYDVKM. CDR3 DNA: TGTGCCAGCAGTCCTGCGGACGAGGGCTCCTACGAGCAGTACTTC. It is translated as CASSPADEGSYEQYF.

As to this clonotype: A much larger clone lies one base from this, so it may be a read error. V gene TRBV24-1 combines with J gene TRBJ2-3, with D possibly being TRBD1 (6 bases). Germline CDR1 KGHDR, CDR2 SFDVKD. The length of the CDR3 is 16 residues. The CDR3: CATSDPQGTSTGTQYF. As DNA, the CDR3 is TGTGCCACCAGTGACCCCCAGGGGACGAGCACAGGTACGCAGTATTTT.

CDR3 in amino acids: CASRATGSRGQYF. The CDR3 DNA reads as TGTGCCAGCAGGGCTACGGGGTCTCGCGGGCAGTACTTC. The rearrangement links TRBV28 to TRBJ2-7, with a tentative D call TRBD2 (5 bases). Per the germline V gene, CDR1 is MDHEN and CDR2 is SYDVKM. Trimming removed 6 bases from V and 9 bases from J, with 18 bases in between. This CDR3 is built from 13 residues.

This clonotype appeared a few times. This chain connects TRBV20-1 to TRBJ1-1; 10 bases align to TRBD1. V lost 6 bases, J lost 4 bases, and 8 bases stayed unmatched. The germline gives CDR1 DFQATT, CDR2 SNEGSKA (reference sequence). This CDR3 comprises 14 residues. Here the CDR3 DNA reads TGCAGTGCGAGAAGGGGACAGGGGATCACTGAAGCTTTCTTT. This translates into CSARRGQGITEAFF.